The rows below give T cell receptor beta chains drawn from one sample of a study of read filtering for tumor transcriptome and immune sequencing. A single record per CDR3 protein comes from TCRdb applying MiXCR to the reads. The sample shows roughly 82,000 distinct CDR3 sequences, around an eighth of them seen only once. The sample taken for sequencing was a population of CD138-negative cells sorted from bone marrow. Source of these receptors: a donor at least 40 years old with multiple myeloma. The CDR3 runs from the conserved cysteine through the conserved F or W. Fields, in order: clone size, J gene, D gene, V gene, CDR3 DNA, CDR3 protein. D genes are given only for firm matches. Clone size appears in some rows only: once, few, many, or a class for an expanded clone.

abundance: many; j_gene: TRBJ2-1; d_gene: -; v_gene: TRBV7-2; CDR3nt: TGTGCCAGCAGCTTACCGACCCAAGGAACGAATGAGCAGTTCTTC; CDR3aa: CASSLPTQGTNEQFF
abundance: many; j_gene: TRBJ2-1; d_gene: TRBD2; v_gene: TRBV9; CDR3nt: TGTGCCAGCAGCGCAGAAACTAGCGGGAGGGCTTTTTTGGATGAGCAGTTCTTC; CDR3aa: CASSAETSGRAFLDEQFF
abundance: many; j_gene: TRBJ2-3; d_gene: TRBD2; v_gene: TRBV5-1; CDR3nt: TGCGCCAGCACAGGGACTAGCGGGAATATGGGGTTCGATACGCAGTATTTT; CDR3aa: CASTGTSGNMGFDTQYF
abundance: many; j_gene: TRBJ2-7; d_gene: TRBD2; v_gene: TRBV20-1; CDR3nt: TGCAGTGCTAGTGGCCTAGCGGGAACAAGCTACGAGCAGTACTTC; CDR3aa: CSASGLAGTSYEQYF
abundance: -; j_gene: TRBJ2-7; d_gene: -; v_gene: TRBV4-1; CDR3nt: TGCGCCAGCAGCTTAGCGGAGACTTACGAGCAGTACTTC; CDR3aa: CASSLAETYEQYF
abundance: -; j_gene: TRBJ1-1; d_gene: -; v_gene: TRBV27; CDR3nt: TGTGCCAGCAGTTTCGGGTCCCCGAACACTGAAGCTTTCTTT; CDR3aa: CASSFGSPNTEAFF
abundance: many; j_gene: TRBJ1-1; d_gene: TRBD1; v_gene: TRBV29-1; CDR3nt: TGCAGCGTTGAGGGATCCAGGGGGCGGTTCACTGAAGCTTTCTTT; CDR3aa: CSVEGSRGRFTEAFF
abundance: many; j_gene: TRBJ2-3; d_gene: -; v_gene: TRBV5-1; CDR3nt: TGCGCCAGCAGCTTGATGCCCGGGACGCCCCGGGATACGCAGTATTTT; CDR3aa: CASSLMPGTPRDTQYF
abundance: many; j_gene: TRBJ2-7; d_gene: -; v_gene: TRBV5-1; CDR3nt: TGCGCCAGCAGCTTGTTGGGGGACGAGCAGTACTTC; CDR3aa: CASSLLGDEQYF
abundance: many; j_gene: TRBJ1-5; d_gene: -; v_gene: TRBV19; CDR3nt: TGTGCCAGTAGTATAGGACCCGAACCCAATCAGCCCCAGCATTTT; CDR3aa: CASSIGPEPNQPQHF
abundance: many; j_gene: TRBJ2-7; d_gene: -; v_gene: TRBV7-9; CDR3nt: TGTGCCAGCAGCGGACACCTCTACGAGCAGTACTTC; CDR3aa: CASSGHLYEQYF
abundance: many; j_gene: TRBJ1-1; d_gene: -; v_gene: TRBV7-9; CDR3nt: TGTGCCAGCAGCTTAGAGGGACACCCGAACACTGAAGCTTTCTTT; CDR3aa: CASSLEGHPNTEAFF
abundance: many; j_gene: TRBJ2-3; d_gene: -; v_gene: TRBV3-1; CDR3nt: TGTGCCAGCAGCCTCCTCGTCCGGGACACAGAACGCACAGATACGCAGTATTTT; CDR3aa: CASSLLVRDTERTDTQYF
abundance: few; j_gene: TRBJ2-3; d_gene: -; v_gene: TRBV20-1; CDR3nt: TGCAGTGCTAGACTAGACACGCAGTATTTT; CDR3aa: CSARLDTQYF
abundance: many; j_gene: TRBJ2-7; d_gene: -; v_gene: TRBV6-5; CDR3nt: TGTGCCAGCAAGGTCGGGAAGGCCGGGGACGAGCAGTACTTC; CDR3aa: CASKVGKAGDEQYF
abundance: many; j_gene: TRBJ1-2; d_gene: TRBD1; v_gene: TRBV7-2; CDR3nt: TGTGCCAGCAGCTCAGACTATACCGGGACAGGGCGCGGCTACACCTTC; CDR3aa: CASSSDYTGTGRGYTF
abundance: many; j_gene: TRBJ1-1; d_gene: TRBD1; v_gene: TRBV29-1; CDR3nt: TGCAGCGTAGCAACAGGGGGCGGGAATACTGAAGCTTTCTTT; CDR3aa: CSVATGGGNTEAFF
abundance: many; j_gene: TRBJ1-5; d_gene: -; v_gene: TRBV6-1; CDR3nt: TGTGCCAGCGAGTCAGCTAACTTCAATCAGCCCCAGCATTTT; CDR3aa: CASESANFNQPQHF
abundance: few; j_gene: TRBJ1-3; d_gene: -; v_gene: TRBV29-1; CDR3nt: TGCAGCGTTGATGGGAGCTCTGGAAACACCATATATTTT; CDR3aa: CSVDGSSGNTIYF
abundance: many; j_gene: TRBJ2-1; d_gene: -; v_gene: TRBV20-1; CDR3nt: TGCAGTGCTGGCCGGGACTCACTTTACAATGAGCAGTTCTTC; CDR3aa: CSAGRDSLYNEQFF
abundance: many; j_gene: TRBJ2-5; d_gene: TRBD2; v_gene: TRBV28; CDR3nt: TGTGCCAGCAGTTTAGCGGGAGTAAGGGAGACCCAGTACTTC; CDR3aa: CASSLAGVRETQYF
abundance: many; j_gene: TRBJ2-2; d_gene: -; v_gene: TRBV5-1; CDR3nt: TGCGCCAGCAGCGTGAGCCAGTCTACGAACACCGGGGAGCTGTTTTTT; CDR3aa: CASSVSQSTNTGELFF
abundance: many; j_gene: TRBJ2-6; d_gene: -; v_gene: TRBV10-3; CDR3nt: TGTGCCATCAGTCCGGGAAGAACTGGGGCCAACGTCCTGACTTTC; CDR3aa: CAISPGRTGANVLTF
abundance: -; j_gene: TRBJ2-3; d_gene: -; v_gene: TRBV2; CDR3nt: TGTGCCAGCAGGAACAGGGATACGCAGTATTTT; CDR3aa: CASRNRDTQYF
abundance: many; j_gene: TRBJ2-7; d_gene: TRBD1; v_gene: TRBV7-9; CDR3nt: TGTGCCAGCAGCGGCACAGGGGTACCCGAGCAGTACTTC; CDR3aa: CASSGTGVPEQYF
abundance: medium-sized; j_gene: TRBJ2-1; d_gene: TRBD2; v_gene: TRBV15; CDR3nt: TGTGCCACCAGCGGGATAGCGGGATGGAGCTACAATGAGCAGTTCTTC; CDR3aa: CATSGIAGWSYNEQFF
abundance: many; j_gene: TRBJ2-1; d_gene: TRBD1; v_gene: TRBV20-1; CDR3nt: TGCAGTGCTAGAGATTCTCTGACAGGGGGCAGGAATGAGCAGTTCTTC; CDR3aa: CSARDSLTGGRNEQFF
abundance: -; j_gene: TRBJ1-5; d_gene: -; v_gene: TRBV11-2; CDR3nt: TGTGCCAGCAGCCTCACCGGACAGAACAATCAGCCCCAGCATTTT; CDR3aa: CASSLTGQNNQPQHF
abundance: many; j_gene: TRBJ2-1; d_gene: -; v_gene: TRBV29-1; CDR3nt: TGCAGCGTTGACGCAGGGGCTCCATACAATGAGCAGTTCTTC; CDR3aa: CSVDAGAPYNEQFF
abundance: few; j_gene: TRBJ2-5; d_gene: -; v_gene: TRBV7-8; CDR3nt: TGTGCCAGCAGCTTGAGTGGGGCGGCTTCGTTGGCCCAGTACTTC; CDR3aa: CASSLSGAASLAQYF
abundance: many; j_gene: TRBJ1-5; d_gene: TRBD1; v_gene: TRBV6-1; CDR3nt: TGTGCCAGCATGCCCGGACAGGTCAATCAGCCCCAGCATTTT; CDR3aa: CASMPGQVNQPQHF
abundance: many; j_gene: TRBJ1-5; d_gene: -; v_gene: TRBV29-1; CDR3nt: TGCAGCGTCCGGGAGAGCGATCAGCCCCAGCATTTT; CDR3aa: CSVRESDQPQHF
abundance: many; j_gene: TRBJ2-2; d_gene: TRBD1; v_gene: TRBV29-1; CDR3nt: TGCAGCGCCCGACAGGGCACCGGGGAGCTGTTTTTT; CDR3aa: CSARQGTGELFF
abundance: many; j_gene: TRBJ1-1; d_gene: -; v_gene: TRBV11-2; CDR3nt: TGTGCCAGCAGCTTAGGTCCTCGCATGAACACTGAAGCTTTCTTT; CDR3aa: CASSLGPRMNTEAFF
abundance: -; j_gene: TRBJ2-1; d_gene: -; v_gene: TRBV5-1; CDR3nt: TGCGCCAGCAGCTTTTCCACTAGCTCCTACGATGAGCAGTCCTTC; CDR3aa: CASSFSTSSYDEQSF
abundance: many; j_gene: TRBJ2-6; d_gene: TRBD2; v_gene: TRBV9; CDR3nt: TGTGCCAGCAGCCCCATGCCCGCGGGGGGCTCTGGGGCCAACGTCCTGACTTTC; CDR3aa: CASSPMPAGGSGANVLTF
abundance: many; j_gene: TRBJ2-1; d_gene: TRBD2; v_gene: TRBV7-3; CDR3nt: TGTGCCAGCAGCAGACTAGCGGGAGTAGGTAATGAGCAGTTCTTC; CDR3aa: CASSRLAGVGNEQFF
abundance: many; j_gene: TRBJ1-1; d_gene: -; v_gene: TRBV29-1; CDR3nt: TGCAGCGTTGGACAGTTGAACACTGAAGCTTTCTTT; CDR3aa: CSVGQLNTEAFF
abundance: many; j_gene: TRBJ1-5; d_gene: -; v_gene: TRBV5-1; CDR3nt: TGCGCCAGCAGCGGAGGGACCCCGGGTAATCAGCCCCAGCATTTT; CDR3aa: CASSGGTPGNQPQHF
abundance: many; j_gene: TRBJ1-1; d_gene: -; v_gene: TRBV5-1; CDR3nt: TGCGCCAGCAGCCCCGGTGATGGGTGGGGGTTGACTGAAGCTTTCTTT; CDR3aa: CASSPGDGWGLTEAFF
abundance: many; j_gene: TRBJ2-6; d_gene: TRBD2; v_gene: TRBV6-2/TRBV6-3; CDR3nt: TGTGCCAGCAGTATGGGACTAGCGAACTCTGGGGCCAACGTCCTGACTTTC; CDR3aa: CASSMGLANSGANVLTF
abundance: many; j_gene: TRBJ2-1; d_gene: -; v_gene: TRBV29-1; CDR3nt: TGCAGCGCCGACATAGAGGGGTCCTACAATGAGCAGTTCTTC; CDR3aa: CSADIEGSYNEQFF
abundance: many; j_gene: TRBJ1-1; d_gene: -; v_gene: TRBV7-9; CDR3nt: TGTGCCAGCAGCTCCGGGACCCTTAGTCTTAGTTTT; CDR3aa: CASSSGTLSLSF
abundance: -; j_gene: TRBJ1-2; d_gene: -; v_gene: TRBV2; CDR3nt: TGTGCCAGCTGGAAGGGAGGAAACTATGGCTACACCTTC; CDR3aa: CASWKGGNYGYTF
abundance: many; j_gene: TRBJ2-1; d_gene: TRBD2; v_gene: TRBV28; CDR3nt: TGTGCCACCGGGACTAGCGGGAGAAATGAGCAGTTCTTC; CDR3aa: CATGTSGRNEQFF
abundance: many; j_gene: TRBJ2-4; d_gene: -; v_gene: TRBV28; CDR3nt: TGTGCCAGCAACCAACTAGCCAAAAACATTCAGTACTTC; CDR3aa: CASNQLAKNIQYF
abundance: -; j_gene: TRBJ2-2; d_gene: TRBD1; v_gene: TRBV24-1; CDR3nt: TGTGCCACCAGTGACTCTGGACAGGGGGCGATCGGGGAGCTGTTTTTT; CDR3aa: CATSDSGQGAIGELFF
abundance: -; j_gene: TRBJ2-3; d_gene: TRBD1; v_gene: TRBV11-2; CDR3nt: TGTGCCAGCAGCCGGGACAGTTCAGATACGCAGTATTTT; CDR3aa: CASSRDSSDTQYF
abundance: many; j_gene: TRBJ2-7; d_gene: -; v_gene: TRBV12-3/TRBV12-4; CDR3nt: TGTGCCAGCAGTTTATTCGGAGGGGGAGCCTACGAGCAGTACTTC; CDR3aa: CASSLFGGGAYEQYF
abundance: many; j_gene: TRBJ2-5; d_gene: TRBD1; v_gene: TRBV7-9; CDR3nt: TGTGCCAGCAGCTTAAGTGGGGACAGTCAGACCCAGTACTTC; CDR3aa: CASSLSGDSQTQYF
abundance: many; j_gene: TRBJ2-1; d_gene: TRBD1; v_gene: TRBV5-1; CDR3nt: TGCGCCAGCGGGACAGGGGGCTACAATGAGCAGTTCTTC; CDR3aa: CASGTGGYNEQFF